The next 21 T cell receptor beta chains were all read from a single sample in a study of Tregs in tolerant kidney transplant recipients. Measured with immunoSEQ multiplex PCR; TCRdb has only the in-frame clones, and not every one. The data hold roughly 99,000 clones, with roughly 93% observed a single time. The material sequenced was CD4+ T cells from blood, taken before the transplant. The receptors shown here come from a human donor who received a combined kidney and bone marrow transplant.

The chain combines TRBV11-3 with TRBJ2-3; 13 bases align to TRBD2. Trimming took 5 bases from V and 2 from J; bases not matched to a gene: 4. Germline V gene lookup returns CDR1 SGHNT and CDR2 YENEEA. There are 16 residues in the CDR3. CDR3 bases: TGTGCCAGCAGCCTGGGACTAGCGGGATTCACAGATACGCAGTATTTT. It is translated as CASSLGLAGFTDTQYF.

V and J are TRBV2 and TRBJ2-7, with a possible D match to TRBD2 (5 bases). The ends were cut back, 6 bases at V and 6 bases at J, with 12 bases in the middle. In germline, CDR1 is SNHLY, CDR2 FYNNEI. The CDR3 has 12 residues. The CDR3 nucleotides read TGTGCCAGCAGGGAGGAACCCGGCGAGCAGTACTTC. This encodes CASREEPGEQYF.

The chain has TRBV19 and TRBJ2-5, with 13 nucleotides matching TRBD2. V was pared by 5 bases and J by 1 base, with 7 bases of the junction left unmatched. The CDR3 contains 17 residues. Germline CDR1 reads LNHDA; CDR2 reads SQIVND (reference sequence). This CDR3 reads CASSARRLAGGQETQYF. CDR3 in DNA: TGTGCCAGTAGTGCCCGCCGACTAGCGGGGGGCCAAGAGACCCAGTACTTC. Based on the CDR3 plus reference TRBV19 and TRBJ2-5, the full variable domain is DGGITQSPKYLFRKEGQNVTLSCEQNLNHDAMYWYRQDPGQGLRLIYYSQIVNDFQKGDIAEGYSVSREKKESFPLTVTSAQKNPTAFYLCASSARRLAGGQETQYFGPGTRLLVL.

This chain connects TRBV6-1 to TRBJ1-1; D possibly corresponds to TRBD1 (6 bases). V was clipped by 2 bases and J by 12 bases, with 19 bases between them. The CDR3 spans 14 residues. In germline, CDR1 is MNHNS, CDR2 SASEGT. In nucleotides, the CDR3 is TGTGCCAGCAGTGAATTATGGACAGCTCAGAGTACTTTCTTT. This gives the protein CASSELWTAQSTFF.

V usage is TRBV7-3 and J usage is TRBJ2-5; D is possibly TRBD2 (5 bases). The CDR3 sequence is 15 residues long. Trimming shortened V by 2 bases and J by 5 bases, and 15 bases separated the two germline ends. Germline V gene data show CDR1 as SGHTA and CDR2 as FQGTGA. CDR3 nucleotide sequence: TGTGCCAGCAGCTTATCCGGGGTACGGGCCGAGACCCAGTACTTC. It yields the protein CASSLSGVRAETQYF. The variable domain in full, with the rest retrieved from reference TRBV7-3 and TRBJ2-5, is GAGVSQTPSNKVTEKGKYVELRCDPISGHTALYWYRQSLGQGPEFLIYFQGTGAADDSGLPNDRFFAVRPEGSVSTLKIQRTERGDSAVYLCASSLSGVRAETQYFGPGTRLLVL.

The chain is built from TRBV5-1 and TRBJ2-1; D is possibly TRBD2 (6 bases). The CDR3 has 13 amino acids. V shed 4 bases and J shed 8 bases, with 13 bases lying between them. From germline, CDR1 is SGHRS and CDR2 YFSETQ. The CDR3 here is CASSHPTGDEQFF. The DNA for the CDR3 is TGCGCCAGCAGCCACCCAACGGGGGATGAGCAGTTCTTC.

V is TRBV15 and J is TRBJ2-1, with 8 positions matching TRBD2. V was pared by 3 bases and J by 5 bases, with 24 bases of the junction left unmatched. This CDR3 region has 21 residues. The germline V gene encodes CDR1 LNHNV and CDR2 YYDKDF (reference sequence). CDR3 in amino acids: CATSSYPSGQQSGSKDNEQFF. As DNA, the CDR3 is TGTGCCACCAGCAGCTACCCTTCGGGGCAGCAAAGCGGGAGTAAGGACAATGAGCAGTTCTTC.

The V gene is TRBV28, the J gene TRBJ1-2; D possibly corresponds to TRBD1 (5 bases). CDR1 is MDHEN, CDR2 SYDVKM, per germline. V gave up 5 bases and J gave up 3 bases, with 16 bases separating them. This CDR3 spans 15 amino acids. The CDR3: CASSAPGQGDYGYTF. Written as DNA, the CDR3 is TGTGCCAGCAGTGCCCCCGGGCAGGGCGACTATGGCTACACCTTC.

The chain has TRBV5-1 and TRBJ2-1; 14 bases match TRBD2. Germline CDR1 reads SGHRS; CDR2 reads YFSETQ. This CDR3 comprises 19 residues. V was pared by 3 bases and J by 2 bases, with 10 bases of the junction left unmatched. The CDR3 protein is CASSSSGTSGGRTYNEQFF. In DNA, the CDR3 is TGCGCCAGCAGCTCCTCCGGGACTAGCGGGGGTCGAACCTACAATGAGCAGTTCTTC. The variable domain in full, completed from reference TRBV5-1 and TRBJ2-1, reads KAGVTQTPRYLIKTRGQQVTLSCSPISGHRSVSWYQQTPGQGLQFLFEYFSETQRNKGNFPGRFSGRQFSNSRSEMNVSTLELGDSALYLCASSSSGTSGGRTYNEQFFGPGTRLTVL.

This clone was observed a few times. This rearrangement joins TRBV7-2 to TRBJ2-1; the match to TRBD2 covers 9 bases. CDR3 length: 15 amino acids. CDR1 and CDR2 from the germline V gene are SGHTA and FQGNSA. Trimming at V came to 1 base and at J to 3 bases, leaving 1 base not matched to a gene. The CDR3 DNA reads TGTGCCAGCAGCTTAGTAGCGGGGGACTACAATGAGCAGTTCTTC. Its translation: CASSLVAGDYNEQFF.

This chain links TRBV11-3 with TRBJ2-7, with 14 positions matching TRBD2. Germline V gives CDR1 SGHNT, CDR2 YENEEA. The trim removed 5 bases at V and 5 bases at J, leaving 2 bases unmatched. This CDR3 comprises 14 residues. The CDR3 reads CASSQGLAGDEQYF. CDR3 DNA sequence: TGTGCCAGCAGCCAGGGACTAGCGGGAGACGAGCAGTACTTC. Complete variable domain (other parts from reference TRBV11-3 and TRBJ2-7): EAGVVQSPRYKIIEKKQPVAFWCNPISGHNTLYWYLQNLGQGPELLIRYENEEAVDDSQLPKDRFSAERLKGVDSTLKIQPAELGDSAVYLCASSQGLAGDEQYFGPGTRLTVT.

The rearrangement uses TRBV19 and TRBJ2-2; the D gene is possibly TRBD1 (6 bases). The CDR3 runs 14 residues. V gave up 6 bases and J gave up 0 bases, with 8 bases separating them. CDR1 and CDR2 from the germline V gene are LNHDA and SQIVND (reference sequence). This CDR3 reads CASRRTANTGELFF. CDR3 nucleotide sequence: TGTGCCAGTAGGAGGACAGCGAACACCGGGGAGCTGTTTTTT.

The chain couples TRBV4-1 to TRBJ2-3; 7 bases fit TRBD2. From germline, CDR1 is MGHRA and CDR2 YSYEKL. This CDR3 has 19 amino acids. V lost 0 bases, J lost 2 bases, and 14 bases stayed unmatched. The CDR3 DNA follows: TGCGCCAGCAGCCAAGATAGCATCAGAGCTAGCGGTTCCACAGATACGCAGTATTTT. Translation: CASSQDSIRASGSTDTQYF.

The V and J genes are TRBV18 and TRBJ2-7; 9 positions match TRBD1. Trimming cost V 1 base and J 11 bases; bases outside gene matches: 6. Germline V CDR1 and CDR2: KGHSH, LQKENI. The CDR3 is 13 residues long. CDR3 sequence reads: CASSPRDRAWEYF. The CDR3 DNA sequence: TGTGCCAGCTCACCACGGGACAGGGCTTGGGAGTACTTC.

Here the CDR3 DNA reads TGTGCCAGTAGTCGAGGGACATATAGCTCCTACGAGCAGTACTTC. Residues: CASSRGTYSSYEQYF. The gene calls are TRBV19 and TRBJ2-5; possible D gene TRBD1, 6 bases. The J call may be incorrect, as the DNA end agrees better with TRBJ2-7. The germline V gene encodes CDR1 LNHDA and CDR2 SQIVND (reference sequence). This CDR3 is built from 15 residues.

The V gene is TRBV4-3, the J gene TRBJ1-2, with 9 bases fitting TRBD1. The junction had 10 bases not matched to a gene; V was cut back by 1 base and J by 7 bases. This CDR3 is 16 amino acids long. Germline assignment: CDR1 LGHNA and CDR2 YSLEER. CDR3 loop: CASSQVVGNRGLGYTF. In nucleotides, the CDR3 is TGCGCCAGCAGCCAAGTTGTAGGGAACAGGGGGCTTGGCTACACCTTC.

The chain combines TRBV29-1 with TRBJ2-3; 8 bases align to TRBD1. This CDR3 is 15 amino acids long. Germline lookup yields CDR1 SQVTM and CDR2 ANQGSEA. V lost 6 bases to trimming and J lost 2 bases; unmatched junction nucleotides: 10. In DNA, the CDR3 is TGCAGCGTAGGGACAGGAGGGGCAATCACAGATACGCAGTATTTT. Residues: CSVGTGGAITDTQYF.

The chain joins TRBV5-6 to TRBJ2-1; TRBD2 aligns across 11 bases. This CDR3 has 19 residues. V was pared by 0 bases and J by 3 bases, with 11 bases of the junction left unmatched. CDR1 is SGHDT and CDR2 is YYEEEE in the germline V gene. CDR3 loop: CASSLENRLAGGIYNEQFF. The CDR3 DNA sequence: TGTGCCAGCAGCTTGGAAAATCGCTTAGCGGGAGGGATCTACAATGAGCAGTTCTTC.

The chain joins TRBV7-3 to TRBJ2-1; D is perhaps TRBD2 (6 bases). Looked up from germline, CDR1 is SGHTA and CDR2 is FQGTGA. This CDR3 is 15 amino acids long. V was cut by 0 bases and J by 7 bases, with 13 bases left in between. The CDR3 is CASSLTAGLGNEQFF. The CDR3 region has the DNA TGTGCCAGCAGCTTAACGGCGGGATTAGGGAATGAGCAGTTCTTC.

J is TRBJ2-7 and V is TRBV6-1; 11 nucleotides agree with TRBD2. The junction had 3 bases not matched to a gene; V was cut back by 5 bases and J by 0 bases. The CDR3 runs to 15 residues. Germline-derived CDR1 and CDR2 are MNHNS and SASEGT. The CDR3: CASSPTSGASYEQYF. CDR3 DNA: TGTGCCAGCAGTCCGACTAGCGGGGCCTCCTACGAGCAGTACTTC.

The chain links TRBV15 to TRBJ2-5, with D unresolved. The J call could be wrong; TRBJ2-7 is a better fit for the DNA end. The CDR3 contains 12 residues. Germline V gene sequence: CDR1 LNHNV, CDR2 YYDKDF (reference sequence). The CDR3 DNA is TGTGCCACCAGCAGACTAAGATACGAGCAGTACTTC. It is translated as CATSRLRYEQYF.